This entry lists 23 T cell receptor beta chains sequenced from one sample in a study of blood T cell repertoires in COVID-19. Produced via immunoSEQ multiplex PCR; TCRdb's table is partial and in-frame only. There are approximately 310,000 clones in the sample; around 85% occur only once, and more than 2% lies in the top ten. Sequencing was done on a sample of PBMCs or T cells enriched from blood (not recorded which). These receptors were collected from a man younger than 45 who had recovered from COVID-19.

This chain joins TRBV6-5 and TRBJ2-7; tentatively, D is TRBD2 (5 bases). V was cut by 2 bases and J by 1 base, with 12 bases left in between. This CDR3 comprises 15 residues. The germline CDR1 and CDR2 sequences are MNHEY and SVGAGI. The CDR3 loop reads CASSYEGSRSYEQYF. CDR3 nucleotides: TGTGCCAGCAGTTACGAGGGCAGCCGATCCTACGAGCAGTACTTC.

The rearrangement uses TRBV7-9 and TRBJ1-2, with TRBD1 matching over 7 bases. The CDR3 extends over 17 amino acids. Germline V lookup: CDR1 SEHNR, CDR2 FQNEAQ (reference sequence). V was clipped by 5 bases and J by 1 base; unmatched bases: 13. The CDR3 sequence is CASSPVGTAIFNYGYTF. The DNA of the CDR3 is TGTGCCAGCAGCCCTGTTGGGACAGCTATATTTAACTATGGCTACACCTTC.

V usage is TRBV12-5 and J usage is TRBJ2-3; 7 nucleotides line up with TRBD1. This CDR3 region has 15 residues. V was clipped by 2 bases and J by 7 bases; unmatched bases: 9. Per germline, CDR1 LGHNT and CDR2 FRNRAP. The CDR3 here is CASGLSTGLRNTQYF. Written as DNA, the CDR3 is TGTGCTAGTGGTTTGTCGACAGGGTTGAGAAATACGCAGTATTTT.

This chain uses TRBV12-5 with TRBJ2-3; D gene unclear. The V gene lost 8 bases and the J gene lost 4 bases, with 10 bases spanning the gap. The CDR3 extends over 12 amino acids. The germline gives CDR1 LGHNT, CDR2 FRNRAP. The CDR3 loop is CASSGNPDTQYF. The CDR3 region has the DNA TGTGCTAGTTCAGGAAATCCAGATACGCAGTATTTT.

With regard to this clone: A read error may produce the germline difference seen at one junction end. The gene calls are TRBV10-3 and TRBJ1-2; D is unresolved. The CDR3 runs 12 residues. The germline V gene encodes CDR1 ENHRY and CDR2 SYGVKD. Here the CDR3 reads CAISDSNSGYTF. The CDR3 DNA reads as TGTGCCATCAGTGATAGCAACTCTGGCTACACCTTC.

The J gene is TRBJ2-5, the V gene TRBV5-1; TRBD1 aligns across 8 bases. This CDR3 contains 14 residues. The trim removed 4 bases at V and 5 bases at J, leaving 7 bases unmatched. Per germline, CDR1 SGHRS and CDR2 YFSETQ. The CDR3 DNA is TGCGCCAGCAGCCCAGGGGGCAGGGCTGAGACCCAGTACTTC. Protein product: CASSPGGRAETQYF. The whole variable domain, remainder taken from reference TRBV5-1 and TRBJ2-5, is KAGVTQTPRYLIKTRGQQVTLSCSPISGHRSVSWYQQTPGQGLQFLFEYFSETQRNKGNFPGRFSGRQFSNSRSEMNVSTLELGDSALYLCASSPGGRAETQYFGPGTRLLVL.

This chain connects TRBV19 to TRBJ2-1, with D maybe TRBD1 (5 bases). The length of the CDR3 is 14 residues. Germline V CDR1 and CDR2: LNHDA, SQIVND (reference sequence). Between the trimmed V and J ends, which lost 3 bases and 5 bases, there was a span of 11 bases. In DNA form, the CDR3 reads TGTGCCAGTAGTATTGTTTTAGGGGACAATGAGCAGTTCTTC. Translating gives CASSIVLGDNEQFF. Looking up the rest from reference TRBV19 and TRBJ2-1 gives the full variable domain: DGGITQSPKYLFRKEGQNVTLSCEQNLNHDAMYWYRQDPGQGLRLIYYSQIVNDFQKGDIAEGYSVSREKKESFPLTVTSAQKNPTAFYLCASSIVLGDNEQFFGPGTRLTVL.

V gene TRBV4-2 combines with J gene TRBJ2-2; 12 nucleotides align to TRBD2. CDR3 length: 17 residues. With 0 bases clipped from V and 6 bases from J, the junction kept 5 bases outside the gene matches. CDR1 and CDR2 (germline): LGHNA, YNFKEQ. The CDR3 loop is CASSQDIASGGAGELFF. DNA for the CDR3: TGTGCCAGCAGCCAAGATATTGCTAGCGGGGGGGCCGGGGAGCTGTTTTTT.

This clone turned up a few times. The rearrangement uses TRBV12-3 or TRBV12-4 and TRBJ1-1; D remains ambiguous. V shed 4 bases and J shed 5 bases, with 11 bases lying between them. The CDR3 runs to 13 residues. The CDR3 loop is CASSWVSGTEAFF. CDR3 DNA: TGTGCCAGCAGTTGGGTGTCGGGGACTGAAGCTTTCTTT.

This rearrangement joins TRBV5-6 to TRBJ1-1, with a possible D match to TRBD1 (5 bases). V was pared by 3 bases and J by 0 bases, with 12 bases between. CDR1 and CDR2 (germline): SGHDT, YYEEEE. The CDR3 is made up of 15 amino acids. The CDR3 nucleotides are TGTGCCAGCAGCTCCTGGGGCAGGCTGAACACTGAAGCTTTCTTT. Translated: CASSSWGRLNTEAFF.

This sequence joins TRBV7-8 and TRBJ1-3, with unresolved D. Trimming cost V 4 bases and J 0 bases, with 7 bases left between them. Germline V gene data show CDR1 as SGHVS and CDR2 as FQNEAQ. The CDR3 has 14 amino acids. The CDR3 DNA sequence: TGTGCCAGCAGCTCCGGGAACTCTGGAAACACCATATATTTT. Encoded protein: CASSSGNSGNTIYF.

The chain combines TRBV7-9 with TRBJ2-2, with D maybe TRBD2 (5 bases). Germline CDR1 reads SEHNR; CDR2 reads FQNEAQ (reference sequence). V lost 1 base, J lost 5 bases, and 8 bases lay in between. There are 14 residues in the CDR3. DNA for the CDR3: TGTGCCAGCAGCTTAGTAGAGGGAACCGGGGAGCTGTTTTTT. Its translation: CASSLVEGTGELFF. Full variable domain (outside the CDR3, taken from reference TRBV7-9 and TRBJ2-2): DTGVSQNPRHKITKRGQNVTFRCDPISEHNRLYWYRQTLGQGPEFLTYFQNEAQLEKSRLLSDRFSAERPKGSFSTLEIQRTEQGDSAMYLCASSLVEGTGELFFGEGSRLTVL.

The chain is built from TRBV6-6 and TRBJ1-5, with 7 positions matching TRBD1. Unmatched junction bases numbered 6, after V lost 6 bases and J lost 7 bases. The CDR3 is 13 amino acids. Per germline, CDR1 MNHNY and CDR2 SVGAGI (reference sequence). The CDR3 region is CASRSTGQQPQHF. The CDR3 bases are TGTGCCAGCAGGTCGACAGGGCAACAGCCCCAGCATTTT.

The chain employs TRBV6-4 and TRBJ2-1; maybe TRBD1 (5 bases). The germline gives CDR1 MRHNA, CDR2 SNTAGT. V was cut by 2 bases and J by 7 bases, with 9 bases left in between. This CDR3 region has 13 residues. The CDR3, as DNA: TGTGCCAGCAGTGACGGGGCAGCAAATGAGCAGTTCTTC. Its translation is CASSDGAANEQFF.

This rearrangement joins TRBV5-5 to TRBJ1-5; 7 bases fit TRBD1. This CDR3 has 14 amino acids. Germline V gene sequence: CDR1 SGHKS, CDR2 YYEKEE (reference sequence). Trimming took 0 bases from V and 7 from J; bases not matched to a gene: 4. The CDR3 region has the DNA TGTGCCAGCAGCTTGGACAGGGGACTCCAGCCCCAGCATTTT. It encodes CASSLDRGLQPQHF.

The rearrangement links TRBV2 to TRBJ2-5; D remains ambiguous. The germline gives CDR1 SNHLY, CDR2 FYNNEI. Trimming left V 9 bases short and J 5 bases short, with 13 bases between. The CDR3 loop spans 12 amino acids. The DNA for the CDR3 is TGTGCCAGTACTATCTCCGCGGAGACCCAGTACTTC. Its protein is CASTISAETQYF.

The chain is built from TRBV5-6 and TRBJ2-1, with 13 positions matching TRBD2. V shed 4 bases, J shed 9 bases, and the junction held 7 bases outside the gene matches. The CDR3 loop spans 15 amino acids. The germline CDR1 and CDR2 sequences are SGHDT and YYEEEE. DNA of the CDR3: TGTGCCAGCAGCCTTACTAGCGGGGGGGCCCCTGAGCAGTTCTTC. It codes for CASSLTSGGAPEQFF.

CDR3 DNA: TGTGCCTGGAGTGTACGGCGGCTGAACTATGGCTACACCTTC. Translating gives CAWSVRRLNYGYTF. The chain employs TRBV30 and TRBJ1-2, with D uncertain. This CDR3 contains 14 residues. V shed 0 bases and J shed 2 bases, with 10 bases lying between them. In germline, CDR1 is GTSNPN, CDR2 SVGIG (reference sequence).

The gene calls are TRBV10-3 and TRBJ2-1; TRBD1 matches 10 bases. The CDR3 is made up of 14 amino acids. Germline V gene lookup returns CDR1 ENHRY and CDR2 SYGVKD. Trimming removed 6 bases from V and 6 bases from J; junction bases left unmatched: 5. CDR3 sequence: CAISRQGASNEQFF. The DNA for the CDR3 is TGTGCCATCAGCCGACAGGGGGCAAGCAATGAGCAGTTCTTC.

The gene calls are TRBV11-1 and TRBJ1-1; no clear D. Deletions cut 3 bases from V and 10 bases from J, with 9 bases between. The CDR3 is 11 amino acids. Per germline, CDR1 SGHAT and CDR2 FQDESV (reference sequence). CDR3 sequence: CASSFHGPAFF. CDR3 bases: TGTGCCAGCAGCTTCCACGGTCCAGCTTTCTTT.

The chain combines TRBV21-1 with TRBJ1-2; the listed D gene, TRBD1, was not tested against the DNA. TRBV21-1 corresponds to a pseudogene. This CDR3 has 18 residues. DNA for the CDR3: TGTGCCAGCAGCAAAGGGTGCAGGGGAAAGTGTCGTTCCTATGGCTACACCTTC. As protein: CASSKGCRGKCRSYGYTF.

The CDR3 sequence is CASSHKGLAEYNEQFF. In nucleotides, the CDR3 is TGCGCCAGCAGCCACAAGGGACTAGCGGAGTACAATGAGCAGTTCTTC. The chain is built from TRBV4-1 and TRBJ2-1; 11 bases match TRBD2. The CDR3 spans 16 residues. V was pared by 3 bases and J by 4 bases, with 5 bases of the junction left unmatched. CDR1 and CDR2 from the germline V gene are MGHRA and YSYEKL.

The rearrangement links TRBV5-1 to TRBJ1-3; TRBD1 matches at 7 bases. CDR3 length: 17 residues. CDR1 and CDR2 (germline): SGHRS, YFSETQ. With 2 bases clipped from V and 0 bases from J, the junction kept 8 bases outside the gene matches. The CDR3 region has the DNA TGCGCCAGCAGCTTATCCGGGACAGCAAGCTCTGGAAACACCATATATTTT. Translation: CASSLSGTASSGNTIYF.